The rows below give T cell receptor beta chains drawn from one sample of a study of radiotherapy plus CTLA-4 blockade in lung cancer. Some clones are missing from TCRdb's copy, which holds only in-frame ones; the method was immunoSEQ multiplex PCR. The table records 50,000 to 75,000 clones, approximately 80% of them present only once. The sequences come from peripheral blood, collected from a patient treated with radiotherapy plus ipilimumab. These TCRs come from a human donor with non-small cell lung cancer who had a complete response to radiotherapy plus ipilimumab. Both conserved end residues are part of each CDR3. D genes are given only for firm matches. Size is stated for part of the rows, as once, few or many counts, or as a class when the clone is expanded.

J gene: TRBJ1-2; clone size: .; V gene: TRBV18; D gene: .; CDR3 protein: CASSPPDGDYGYTF; CDR3 DNA: TGTGCCAGCTCACCACCGGACGGAGACTATGGCTACACCTTC
J gene: TRBJ1-2; clone size: few; V gene: TRBV14; D gene: TRBD1; CDR3 protein: CASSPGQDYGYTF; CDR3 DNA: TGTGCCAGCAGCCCAGGACAGGACTATGGCTACACCTTC
J gene: TRBJ2-7; clone size: few; V gene: TRBV7-6; D gene: TRBD2; CDR3 protein: CASSLTSGNSYEQYF; CDR3 DNA: TGTGCCAGCAGTTTGACTAGCGGGAACTCCTACGAGCAGTACTTC
J gene: TRBJ2-1; clone size: .; V gene: TRBV18; D gene: .; CDR3 protein: CASSPLGQRGYYNEQFF; CDR3 DNA: TGTGCCAGCTCACCGCTCGGGCAGCGTGGGTACTACAATGAGCAGTTCTTC
J gene: TRBJ1-1; clone size: .; V gene: TRBV6-5; D gene: .; CDR3 protein: CASSQGLNTEAFF; CDR3 DNA: TGTGCCAGCAGCCAGGGCTTGAACACTGAAGCTTTCTTT
J gene: TRBJ2-7; clone size: .; V gene: TRBV10-3; D gene: .; CDR3 protein: CAISESGRDYEQYF; CDR3 DNA: TGTGCCATCAGTGAGTCAGGGAGAGACTACGAGCAGTACTTC
J gene: TRBJ1-2; clone size: .; V gene: TRBV6-1; D gene: .; CDR3 protein: CASSYRGYGYTF; CDR3 DNA: TGTGCCAGCAGTTATCGAGGCTATGGCTACACCTTC
J gene: TRBJ1-5; clone size: .; V gene: TRBV2; D gene: .; CDR3 protein: CASRAIQGYNQPQHF; CDR3 DNA: TGTGCCAGCAGGGCGATACAGGGTTACAATCAGCCCCAGCATTTT
J gene: TRBJ2-5; clone size: .; V gene: TRBV18; D gene: .; CDR3 protein: CASSPRGAGETQYF; CDR3 DNA: TGTGCCAGCTCACCACGGGGGGCTGGAGAGACCCAGTACTTC
J gene: TRBJ2-3; clone size: .; V gene: TRBV5-1; D gene: TRBD2; CDR3 protein: CASSLALAGRTDTQYF; CDR3 DNA: TGCGCCAGCAGCTTGGCTTTAGCGGGACGCACAGATACGCAGTATTTT
J gene: TRBJ2-5; clone size: .; V gene: TRBV6-1; D gene: .; CDR3 protein: CASSEGLQETQYF; CDR3 DNA: TGTGCCAGCAGTGAGGGGTTACAAGAGACCCAGTACTTC
J gene: TRBJ2-1; clone size: .; V gene: TRBV13; D gene: TRBD1; CDR3 protein: CASSLESQGARDEQFF; CDR3 DNA: TGTGCCAGCAGCTTAGAGTCCCAGGGGGCTCGTGATGAGCAGTTCTTC
J gene: TRBJ2-4; clone size: .; V gene: TRBV27; D gene: .; CDR3 protein: CASSAGRGGYGIQYF; CDR3 DNA: TGTGCCAGCTCCGCCGGCCGAGGGGGGTACGGTATTCAGTACTTC
J gene: TRBJ1-3; clone size: few; V gene: TRBV7-8; D gene: TRBD1; CDR3 protein: CASSLAWGQYSGNTIYF; CDR3 DNA: TGTGCCAGCAGCTTAGCGTGGGGACAGTACTCTGGAAACACCATATATTTT
J gene: TRBJ1-2; clone size: .; V gene: TRBV5-5; D gene: .; CDR3 protein: CASSVAGAGYGYTF; CDR3 DNA: TGTGCCAGCAGCGTAGCAGGGGCTGGCTATGGCTACACCTTC
J gene: TRBJ2-1; clone size: .; V gene: TRBV9; D gene: TRBD1; CDR3 protein: CASSVGTGNNEQFF; CDR3 DNA: TGTGCCAGCAGCGTTGGGACAGGGAACAATGAGCAGTTCTTC
J gene: TRBJ2-7; clone size: .; V gene: TRBV27; D gene: .; CDR3 protein: CASSLARGPSYEQYF; CDR3 DNA: TGTGCCAGCAGTTTGGCGCGGGGGCCCTCCTACGAGCAGTACTTC
J gene: TRBJ1-1; clone size: .; V gene: TRBV6-5; D gene: .; CDR3 protein: CASSYGRAGTEAFF; CDR3 DNA: TGTGCCAGCAGTTACGGACGGGCGGGCACTGAAGCTTTCTTT
J gene: TRBJ1-4; clone size: .; V gene: TRBV9; D gene: .; CDR3 protein: CASSVGQLSEKLFF; CDR3 DNA: TGTGCCAGCAGCGTAGGGCAACTTAGCGAAAAACTGTTTTTT
J gene: TRBJ2-7; clone size: .; V gene: TRBV19; D gene: .; CDR3 protein: CASSSGLYEQYF; CDR3 DNA: TGTGCCAGTAGTAGTGGGCTCTACGAGCAGTACTTC
J gene: TRBJ2-1; clone size: .; V gene: TRBV6-5; D gene: .; CDR3 protein: CASSYGQGYYNEQFF; CDR3 DNA: TGTGCCAGCAGTTACGGGCAGGGCTACTACAATGAGCAGTTCTTC
J gene: TRBJ1-1; clone size: few; V gene: TRBV10-3; D gene: .; CDR3 protein: CAIRVREATEAFF; CDR3 DNA: TGTGCCATCAGGGTAAGGGAGGCCACTGAAGCTTTCTTT
J gene: TRBJ1-1; clone size: few; V gene: TRBV7-6; D gene: .; CDR3 protein: CASSLDGGDTEAFF; CDR3 DNA: TGTGCCAGCAGTCTAGATGGGGGGGACACTGAAGCTTTCTTT
J gene: TRBJ1-4; clone size: .; V gene: TRBV27; D gene: .; CDR3 protein: CASSPGTTNEKLFF; CDR3 DNA: TGTGCCAGCAGCCCAGGAACAACTAATGAAAAACTGTTTTTT
J gene: TRBJ2-3; clone size: .; V gene: TRBV14; D gene: .; CDR3 protein: CASSQAARDTQYF; CDR3 DNA: TGTGCCAGCAGCCAAGCGGCGAGAGATACGCAGTATTTT